Below, 17 T cell receptor beta chains from the same sample are listed, as sequenced in a study of blood T cell repertoires in COVID-19. Some clones are missing from TCRdb's copy, which holds only in-frame ones; the method was immunoSEQ multiplex PCR. This table has tens of thousands of clones, around three quarters appearing once. The sequenced material came from peripheral blood. The receptors were sampled from an older woman in a cohort sampled during active or convalescent COVID-19.

The rearrangement links TRBV5-6 to TRBJ1-4, with D possibly matching TRBD1 (6 bases). The V end was cut by 3 bases, the J end by 4 bases, with 19 bases between. Germline loops: CDR1 SGHDT, CDR2 YYEEEE. The CDR3 runs to 17 residues. The CDR3 DNA reads as TGTGCCAGCAGCTCCGGACACGGGAGGGGGGGTAATGAAAAACTGTTTTTT. Protein sequence: CASSSGHGRGGNEKLFF.

J is TRBJ2-1 and V is TRBV19, with D possibly TRBD2 on 6 matching bases. Germline CDR1 is LNHDA and CDR2 is SQIVND (reference sequence). The V gene lost 5 bases and the J gene lost 10 bases, with 15 bases spanning the gap. The CDR3 is made up of 13 amino acids. The CDR3 DNA is TGTGCCAGTAGTCGGAGGGGAACGGGGGAGCAGTTCTTC. It translates to CASSRRGTGEQFF.

The chain links TRBV11-2 to TRBJ2-5, with D possibly matching TRBD2 (5 bases). The germline V and J ends were trimmed by 6 bases and 5 bases, with 19 bases remaining between them. The CDR3 has 15 amino acids. Germline V lookup: CDR1 SGHAT, CDR2 FQNNGV. CDR3 nucleotide sequence: TGTGCCAGCAGTTATGGAGGAACCGACGGGGAGACCCAGTACTTC. It is translated as CASSYGGTDGETQYF.

This chain links TRBV25-1 with TRBJ1-1; 7 positions agree with TRBD1. From germline, CDR1 is MGHDK and CDR2 SYGVNS. J lost 1 base, V lost 6 bases, and 17 bases had no gene match. The CDR3 has 18 residues. The CDR3 sequence is CASSPNRASGQRNTEAFF. CDR3 DNA: TGTGCCAGCAGCCCGAATCGAGCCTCGGGACAGAGGAACACTGAAGCTTTCTTT.

This clone was recorded once. The rearrangement joins TRBV5-6 to TRBJ2-2, with D uncertain. From germline, CDR1 is SGHDT and CDR2 YYEEEE. V lost 0 bases, J lost 1 base, and 7 bases lay in between. CDR3 size: 15 residues. In DNA form, the CDR3 reads TGTGCCAGCAGCTTGGTTGGCAGGAACACCGGGGAGCTGTTTTTT. This codes for CASSLVGRNTGELFF.

CDR3 in DNA: TGTGCCTGGAGTGTACTGGCAGGGGGCCGCACAGATACGCAGTATTTT. Translation gives CAWSVLAGGRTDTQYF. The J gene is TRBJ2-3, the V gene TRBV30, with 8 bases that match TRBD1. Trimming at V came to 0 bases and at J to 1 base, leaving 6 bases not matched to a gene. Germline CDR1 is GTSNPN and CDR2 is SVGIG (reference sequence). The CDR3 loop spans 16 amino acids.

The chain employs TRBV30 and TRBJ1-2; D not certain. The CDR3 has 12 residues. Trimming stripped 3 bases from V and 4 bases from J, with 9 bases between. CDR1 is GTSNPN and CDR2 is SVGIG in the germline V gene (reference sequence). CDR3 amino acids: CAWSGLTYGYTF. For the CDR3, the DNA is TGTGCCTGGAGCGGACTGACCTATGGCTACACCTTC.

This clone occurred a few times. The J gene is TRBJ1-5, the V gene TRBV30; 11 positions agree with TRBD1. The CDR3 has 15 amino acids. Germline CDR1 GTSNPN, CDR2 SVGIG (reference sequence). With 2 bases clipped from V and 6 bases from J, the junction kept 6 bases outside the gene matches. DNA of the CDR3: TGTGCCTGGAGTCTCCGGACAGGGGGCTCTCAGCCCCAGCATTTT. Protein product: CAWSLRTGGSQPQHF.

The V call is TRBV6-5, the J call TRBJ2-3; 8 nucleotides agree with TRBD2. The junction had 7 bases not matched to a gene; V was cut back by 2 bases and J by 6 bases. The germline V gene has CDR1 MNHEY and CDR2 SVGAGI. The CDR3 spans 15 residues. The CDR3 here is CASSYVGRGDDTQYF. The CDR3 DNA is TGTGCCAGCAGTTACGTGGGGCGGGGGGACGATACGCAGTATTTT.

Concerning this clone itself: One end of the junction varies from germline; a read error may be responsible. The J gene is TRBJ1-2, the V gene TRBV7-3, with D unresolved. Germline lookup yields CDR1 SGHTA and CDR2 FQGTGA. CDR3 length equals 14 residues. The CDR3 coding sequence is TGTGCCAGCAGCTCGCCCGGGAAAGACTATGGCCACACCTTC. Its translation: CASSSPGKDYGHTF.

This clone was found a few times. The chain is built from TRBV25-1 and TRBJ2-5; 7 positions match TRBD1. V trimming: 1 base; J trimming: 4 bases; junction bases outside the gene matches: 3. Germline V gene lookup returns CDR1 MGHDK and CDR2 SYGVNS. The CDR3 contains 14 residues. The CDR3: CASSELNRGETQYF. The CDR3 nucleotides read TGTGCCAGCAGTGAATTGAACAGGGGAGAGACCCAGTACTTC.

The chain uses TRBV2 and TRBJ2-1; D gene ambiguous. V lost 3 bases, J lost 10 bases, and 7 bases lay in between. This CDR3 has 11 residues. Germline CDR1 reads SNHLY; CDR2 reads FYNNEI. The CDR3 loop is CASSDVVEQFF. The CDR3 DNA follows: TGTGCCAGCAGTGATGTAGTAGAGCAGTTCTTC. Full variable domain (outside the CDR3, taken from reference TRBV2 and TRBJ2-1): EPEVTQTPSHQVTQMGQEVILRCVPISNHLYFYWYRQILGQKVEFLVSFYNNEISEKSEIFDDQFSVERPDGSNFTLKIRSTKLEDSAMYFCASSDVVEQFFGPGTRLTVL.

The J gene is TRBJ1-1, the V gene TRBV3-1 (or the pseudogene TRBV3-2), with a tentative D call TRBD1 (6 bases). Germline V gene data show CDR1 as LGHDT and CDR2 as YNNKEL (reference sequence). Trimming shortened V by 2 bases and J by 3 bases, and 7 bases separated the two germline ends. CDR3 length: 13 residues. DNA of the CDR3: TGTGCCAGCAGCCAACAGGGGTACACTGAAGCTTTCTTT. As protein: CASSQQGYTEAFF.

The rearrangement uses TRBV10-3 and TRBJ1-1, with D maybe TRBD1 (6 bases). Trimming left V 6 bases short and J 0 bases short, with 14 bases between. The CDR3 is 15 residues long. Germline V gives CDR1 ENHRY, CDR2 SYGVKD. The CDR3 nucleotides are TGTGCCATCAGGGAACAGGGCATCATGAACACTGAAGCTTTCTTT. Encoded protein: CAIREQGIMNTEAFF.

The chain joins TRBV25-1 to TRBJ1-1; 7 nucleotides match TRBD1. After removal of 2 bases from V and 4 bases from J, the junction contained 13 bases not matched to a gene. Germline values: CDR1 MGHDK, CDR2 SYGVNS. This CDR3 is 17 amino acids long. As DNA, the CDR3 is TGTGCCAGCAGTGAACATAGACAGGGTATGGGGACCACTGAAGCTTTCTTT. Translation: CASSEHRQGMGTTEAFF.

Ten or more counts support this clone. DNA for the CDR3: TGCGCCAGCAGCCAAGAGCCTAATAACAATGAGCAGTTCTTC. It codes for CASSQEPNNNEQFF. This chain joins TRBV4-1 and TRBJ2-1; D gene unclear. CDR1 and CDR2 (germline): MGHRA, YSYEKL. Trimming pared 0 bases from V and 5 bases from J, leaving 8 bases between. The CDR3 loop spans 14 amino acids.

V is TRBV7-8 and J is TRBJ1-1, with no clear D. The germline V gene has CDR1 SGHVS and CDR2 FQNEAQ. Trimming stripped 4 bases from V and 4 bases from J, with 10 bases between. The CDR3 runs 13 residues. In DNA form, the CDR3 reads TGTGCCAGCAGCTCCGTAGCGGGCACTGAAGCTTTCTTT. It encodes CASSSVAGTEAFF.